The rows below give T cell receptor beta chains drawn from one sample of a study of control samples from healthy donors and cancer patients. TCRdb keeps only in-frame clones here, not all; method: immunoSEQ multiplex PCR. The sample contains 150,000 to 200,000 clones, about nine tenths of which appear only once. Sequencing was done on a sample of blood. These receptors were collected from a woman in her thirties in good health. Both conserved end residues are part of each CDR3. The D gene is left open where the match is weak. Not all rows give a size; the values are once, few, many and, for expanded clones, a class.

TRBD2	TRBV6-1	once	TRBJ2-7	CASSENGGGRYEQYF	TGTGCCAGCAGTGAAAATGGGGGAGGGCGGTACGAGCAGTACTTC
-	TRBV6-9	-	TRBJ1-1	CASSYSGGGYTEAFF	TGTGCCAGCAGTTATTCGGGGGGGGGTTACACTGAAGCTTTCTTT
-	TRBV6-4	-	TRBJ2-2	CASSHTNTGELFF	TGTGCCAGCAGCCACACGAACACCGGGGAGCTGTTTTTT
-	TRBV2	-	TRBJ1-6	CASRTDYNSPLHF	TGTGCCAGCAGGACAGATTATAATTCACCCCTCCACTTT
TRBD2	TRBV9	-	TRBJ2-1	CASSPRTSHNEQFF	TGTGCCAGCAGCCCCAGGACTAGCCACAATGAGCAGTTCTTC
TRBD1	TRBV7-8	-	TRBJ1-1	CASSFDRGDTEAFF	TGTGCCAGCAGCTTTGACAGGGGGGACACTGAAGCTTTCTTT
-	TRBV2	once	TRBJ1-1	CASKIQGYTEAFF	TGTGCCAGCAAAATACAGGGTTATACTGAAGCTTTCTTT
-	TRBV15	-	TRBJ1-4	CATSRDQGWNEKLFF	TGTGCCACCAGCAGAGACCAGGGGTGGAATGAAAAACTGTTTTTT
-	TRBV10-3	-	TRBJ2-7	CAIKPGSTYEQYF	TGTGCCATCAAACCGGGGTCAACCTACGAGCAGTACTTC
-	TRBV7-2	-	TRBJ2-7	CASSPGRHYEQYF	TGTGCCAGCAGCCCGGGACGGCACTACGAGCAGTACTTC
TRBD1	TRBV30	-	TRBJ1-1	CAWSEGANTEAFF	TGTGCCTGGAGTGAGGGGGCGAACACTGAAGCTTTCTTT